This TCR beta chain was documented in a study of blood T cell repertoires in COVID-19. Turning to the study itself: COVID-19 samples, acute and convalescent, were from the United States, Italy and Spain.

Per the germline V gene, CDR1 is LGHDT and CDR2 is YNNKEL (reference sequence). V lost 1 base to trimming and J lost 2 bases, with 21 bases between them. This CDR3 spans 18 amino acids. Clones were sequenced by immunoSEQ multiplex PCR, and TCRdb holds only the in-frame ones, with some missing. The table has roughly 380,000 clones, about 89% seen once. Sequenced input: PBMCs or T cells enriched from blood (not recorded which). The receptor was isolated from a man under 40 who had recovered from COVID-19. The V and J genes are TRBV3-1 (or the pseudogene TRBV3-2) and TRBJ2-7, with D perhaps TRBD1 (6 bases). CDR3 nucleotides: TGTGCCAGCAGCCAAGTGGCTTGGGACACCGGGCGGCCCTACGAGCAGTACTTC. Translating gives CASSQVAWDTGRPYEQYF.